The 3 T cell receptor beta chains below all came from one sample that was sequenced in a study of cytomegalovirus exposure and HLA in healthy donors. In the PCR, 60 Vbeta and 13 Jbeta primers were used. Measured with immunoSEQ multiplex PCR; TCRdb has only the in-frame clones, and not every one. The table lists roughly 80,000 clones. The specimen was PBMCs. These receptors all stem from a woman younger than 45 in good health and CMV-seronegative.

V and J are TRBV4-1 and TRBJ1-1; D not resolved. Germline V gene sequence: CDR1 MGHRA, CDR2 YSYEKL. This CDR3 spans 14 amino acids. Trimming took 6 bases from V and 1 from J, leaving 12 bases between them. The CDR3 nucleotides are TGCGCCAGCAGAAGCCCGACGGGGAACACTGAAGCTTTCTTT. Its translation: CASRSPTGNTEAFF.

The J gene is TRBJ2-7, the V gene TRBV7-9; 8 nucleotides align to TRBD1. Germline trimming cut 5 bases from V and 7 bases from J; bases unmatched to any gene: 7. The CDR3 contains 13 residues. In germline, CDR1 is SEHNR, CDR2 FQNEAQ (reference sequence). CDR3 in DNA: TGTGCCAGCAGCCGGACAGGGCCTGAGGAGCAGTACTTC. It specifies CASSRTGPEEQYF.

This rearrangement joins TRBV15 to TRBJ1-4, with TRBD1 matching 8 bases. Germline CDR1 and CDR2: LNHNV and YYDKDF (reference sequence). The V and J ends lost 5 bases and 8 bases, in that order; junction bases with no gene match: 7. The length of the CDR3 is 14 residues. CDR3 in amino acids: CATSSTGVGEKLFF. The CDR3 DNA reads TGTGCCACCAGCTCGACAGGGGTGGGGGAAAAACTGTTTTTT.